This record looks at one T cell receptor beta chain sequence and its context. Its target is unknown. This sample was taken from a study of persistence of HIV-infected CD4 T cells. Study summary: CD4+ T cells responding to CMV or HIV-1 Gag were isolated. The study, taken as a whole, reports: TCRbeta richness was lower in CMV- and Gag-responding cells than in anti-CD3/anti-CD28-responding cells. Degenerate expanded CDR3beta sequences were enriched among CMV- and Gag-responding cells.

The immunoSEQ assay was version 4, run in survey mode. The assay was immunoSEQ multiplex PCR, and TCRdb's table has in-frame clones only and misses some. The top ten hold around 1.7% of the sample, which has just under 65,000 clones, 70% to 75% seen once. V lost 4 bases and J 2 bases, leaving 14 bases between the germline ends. Per germline, CDR1 LNHDA and CDR2 SQIVND (reference sequence). The CDR3 has 16 residues. The stimulus was an HIV-1 Gag 15-mer peptide pool, 0.8 to 1 ug/peptide/mL. CD40L-negative CD69-negative CD45RO-high memory CD4+ T cells were sorted as populations depleted of antigen-responding cells.

The rearrangement joins TRBV19 to TRBJ2-2, with a tentative D call TRBD1 (6 bases). This sequence originates from an adult man with HIV who was CMV-seropositive. Sample: CD4+ T cells sorted from PBMCs after approximately 18-hour stimulation, taken from a patient who received antiretroviral therapy. Here the CDR3 DNA reads TGTGCCAGTAGTACCCTCCAGGGGCTCAACACCGGGGAGCTGTTTTTT. Translating gives CASSTLQGLNTGELFF.